Below, 27 T cell receptor beta chains from the same sample are listed, as sequenced in a study of blood T cell repertoires in COVID-19 (dated by TCRdb to 2018 to 2020). Libraries were made using the immunoSEQ multiplex PCR assay. The table was pulled from immuneACCESS by TCRdb, which kept in-frame rearrangements only. Such tables lose some clones; where checked, under half of the loss comes from unresolved V genes, and the rest has no known cause. This sample comprises fewer than 130,000 clones, 65% to 75% of them detected only once. Together, the top ten hold about 6.5% of the sample. Sequenced input: peripheral blood. All receptors come from a man older than 75 with acute or convalescent COVID-19.

This chain links TRBV9 with TRBJ2-1; D not certain. This CDR3 contains 14 residues. The germline V gene encodes CDR1 SGDLS and CDR2 YYNGEE. Trimming pared 3 bases from V and 9 bases from J, leaving 16 bases between. In nucleotides, the CDR3 is TGTGCCAGCAGCGCCCAGACACTGGCCTCTGAGCAGTTCTTC. Translating gives CASSAQTLASEQFF.

The V gene is TRBV5-4, the J gene TRBJ2-6, with D possibly TRBD1 on 5 matching bases. Trimming pared 0 bases from V and 0 bases from J, leaving 10 bases between. Germline-derived CDR1 and CDR2 are SGHNT and YYREEE (reference sequence). This CDR3 region has 17 residues. The CDR3 sequence: CASSLGGPNSGANVLTF. The DNA of the CDR3 is TGTGCCAGCAGCTTGGGGGGCCCCAACTCTGGGGCCAACGTCCTGACTTTC.

The chain has TRBV24-1 and TRBJ2-5; no reliable D call. CDR3 length: 14 residues. Trimming shortened V by 4 bases and J by 4 bases, and 12 bases separated the two germline ends. Germline V CDR1 and CDR2: KGHDR, SFDVKD. CDR3 amino acids: CATSDPGQIETQYF. CDR3 nucleotide sequence: TGTGCCACCAGTGACCCTGGGCAGATAGAGACCCAGTACTTC.

The chain recombines TRBV5-1 with TRBJ2-5; the D is unclear. The germline gives CDR1 SGHRS, CDR2 YFSETQ. The V end lost 0 bases, the J end lost 2 bases, and 8 bases lay between the germline ends. This CDR3 is 14 amino acids long. CDR3 residues: CASSLALSQETQYF. Here the CDR3 DNA reads TGCGCCAGCAGCTTGGCCTTGTCTCAAGAGACCCAGTACTTC.

This clone was seen more than once but under ten times. V usage is TRBV10-3 and J usage is TRBJ1-1, with D perhaps matching TRBD1 (6 bases). The CDR3 extends over 10 amino acids. V dropped 10 bases and J dropped 10 bases, with 13 bases sitting between them. Germline V gene lookup returns CDR1 ENHRY and CDR2 SYGVKD. The CDR3 DNA sequence: TGTGCCACCTGGGACACCAGAGCTTTCTTT. Its protein product is CATWDTRAFF.

The rearrangement links TRBV28 to TRBJ1-2; the D gene is possibly TRBD1 (6 bases). V lost 6 bases and J 6 bases, leaving 17 bases between the germline ends. Per germline, CDR1 MDHEN and CDR2 SYDVKM. This CDR3 comprises 14 residues. The CDR3 coding sequence is TGTGCCAGCAGCCTGGCATACAGGGCCCATGGCTACACCTTC. It specifies CASSLAYRAHGYTF.

This chain uses TRBV6-5 with TRBJ2-2, with no clear D. This CDR3 spans 11 amino acids. From germline, CDR1 is MNHEY and CDR2 SVGAGI. Trimming cost V 8 bases and J 4 bases, with 5 bases left between them. The CDR3 spells CASGPTGELFF. The CDR3 nucleotides read TGTGCCAGCGGGCCCACCGGGGAGCTGTTTTTT.

The chain carries TRBV18 and TRBJ2-3, with a weak D call TRBD2 (5 bases). The CDR3 extends over 16 amino acids. The V end was cut by 3 bases, the J end by 2 bases, with 15 bases between. Germline V gene lookup returns CDR1 KGHSH and CDR2 LQKENI. In DNA form, the CDR3 reads TGTGCCAGCTCACCCAGTTTAACAGCGGACACAGATACGCAGTATTTT. Its translation is CASSPSLTADTDTQYF.

CDR3: CASSLGTGGGETQYF. Written as DNA, the CDR3 is TGCGCCAGCAGCTTGGGGACAGGGGGTGGAGAGACCCAGTACTTC. This chain connects TRBV5-1 to TRBJ2-5; 10 bases map to TRBD1. The CDR3 totals 15 residues. Germline V CDR1 and CDR2: SGHRS, YFSETQ. Trimming removed 0 bases from V and 4 bases from J; junction bases left unmatched: 3.

The count of this clone is one. The genes are TRBV4-2 and TRBJ1-3; D might be TRBD1 (6 bases). The germline CDR1 and CDR2 sequences are LGHNA and YNFKEQ. This CDR3 has 14 amino acids. V gave up 4 bases and J gave up 4 bases, with 11 bases separating them. The CDR3 region is CASSLTGTGNTIYF. The CDR3 coding sequence is TGTGCCAGCAGCCTGACAGGCACCGGAAACACCATATATTTT.

In its sample, this clone was seen many times. The chain employs TRBV20-1 and TRBJ2-4; 7 positions match TRBD1. The CDR3 runs 14 residues. The germline V gene encodes CDR1 DFQATT and CDR2 SNEGSKA (reference sequence). J was trimmed by 1 base and V by 3 bases; bases with no gene match: 3. The CDR3 coding sequence is TGCAGTGCTAGTACAGGGGCCGCCAAAAACATTCAGTACTTC. Its protein product is CSASTGAAKNIQYF.

In this sample, this clone turned up a few times. This chain joins TRBV5-1 and TRBJ2-1, with D unclear. This CDR3 has 14 residues. The V end lost 1 base, the J end lost 3 bases, and 8 bases lay between the germline ends. CDR1 is SGHRS and CDR2 is YFSETQ in the germline V gene. The CDR3 nucleotides read TGCGCCAGCAGCTTGCAAGCTGGCTACAATGAGCAGTTCTTC. This sequence encodes CASSLQAGYNEQFF.

Many counts were recorded for this clone. Within the sample, other DNA sequences also encode this same CDR3. The chain joins TRBV6-5 to TRBJ2-7, with D possibly TRBD1 on 7 matching bases. CDR3 length: 13 residues. Germline CDR1 MNHEY, CDR2 SVGAGI. The V end was cut by 5 bases, the J end by 7 bases, with 15 bases between. DNA for the CDR3: TGTGCCAGCAGTCGGACAGGAGGGGAGGAGCAGTACTTC. Translating gives CASSRTGGEEQYF.

The chain is built from TRBV19 and TRBJ2-7; D unclear. V lost 2 bases and J 5 bases, leaving 10 bases between the germline ends. The CDR3 consists of 13 residues. CDR1 LNHDA and CDR2 SQIVND come from the germline V gene (reference sequence). The CDR3 DNA reads as TGTGCCAGTAGTATACCCCCCCTCCACGAGCAGTACTTC. Its protein product is CASSIPPLHEQYF.

The J gene is TRBJ1-4, the V gene TRBV6-5, with TRBD1 as a possible D gene (6 bases). V lost 7 bases to trimming and J lost 0 bases, with 9 bases between them. The CDR3 consists of 14 residues. The germline gives CDR1 MNHEY, CDR2 SVGAGI. CDR3 residues: CASIRTATNEKLFF. DNA for the CDR3: TGTGCCAGCATTAGGACAGCAACTAATGAAAAACTGTTTTTT.

The table lists this clone with a few counts. The rearrangement uses TRBV30 and TRBJ2-7; 10 bases are shared with TRBD2. Germline V lookup: CDR1 GTSNPN, CDR2 SVGIG (reference sequence). The V segment lost 3 bases and the J segment 0 bases; nucleotides outside the gene matches: 5. The CDR3 length is 15 residues. The CDR3 protein is CAWRGGLASSYEQYF. CDR3 DNA: TGTGCCTGGAGAGGGGGACTAGCGAGCTCCTACGAGCAGTACTTC.

The chain is built from TRBV28 and TRBJ2-7; 7 bases fit TRBD1. The V gene end was trimmed by 7 bases and the J gene end by 7 bases; junction bases not matched to a gene: 13. Germline V gives CDR1 MDHEN, CDR2 SYDVKM. This CDR3 region has 14 residues. The CDR3 coding sequence is TGTGCCAGCAACCGAGGACTTCCCAGGGGGGAGCAGTACTTC. Its protein is CASNRGLPRGEQYF.

The chain uses TRBV2 and TRBJ2-3, with D hard to call. Trimming took 6 bases from V and 0 from J, leaving 4 bases between them. The CDR3 contains 12 residues. Germline V gene sequence: CDR1 SNHLY, CDR2 FYNNEI. The CDR3 DNA reads TGTGCCAGCAGCTATAGCACAGATACGCAGTATTTT. The encoded protein is CASSYSTDTQYF.

This sequence joins TRBV6-5 and TRBJ2-7; D is unclear. The germline V and J ends were trimmed by 0 bases and 6 bases, with 12 bases remaining between them. The V gene's germline CDR1 is MNHEY and CDR2 SVGAGI. This CDR3 is built from 14 residues. The CDR3, as DNA: TGTGCCAGCAGTTACTCCTCGGCCTCTAGCGAGCAGTACTTC. Its translation: CASSYSSASSEQYF.

This clone was seen only a few times. Here the CDR3 DNA reads TGTGCCAGTGGCCCGCGCGGATACAACACTGAAGCTTTCTTT. The encoded protein is CASGPRGYNTEAFF. The chain recombines TRBV27 with TRBJ1-1; no reliable D call. V lost 9 bases and J 2 bases, leaving 16 bases between the germline ends. Germline V lookup: CDR1 MNHEY, CDR2 SMNVEV (reference sequence). The CDR3 is made up of 14 amino acids.

This sequence joins TRBV7-2 and TRBJ2-4, with TRBD2 identical over 15 bases. There are 16 residues in the CDR3. Germline assignment: CDR1 SGHTA and CDR2 FQGNSA. The V segment lost 5 bases and the J segment 13 bases; nucleotides outside the gene matches: 12. CDR3 region: CASSLDPGTSGRPQYF. The DNA for the CDR3 is TGTGCCAGCAGCCTCGACCCCGGGACTAGCGGGAGGCCACAGTACTTC.

The chain has TRBV24-1 and TRBJ2-7; the D is unclear. CDR1 and CDR2 from the germline V gene are KGHDR and SFDVKD. The V end lost 5 bases, the J end lost 0 bases, and 7 bases lay between the germline ends. The CDR3 is 13 residues long. CDR3 protein: CATSGAYSYEQYF. The CDR3 bases are TGTGCCACCAGTGGTGCGTACTCCTACGAGCAGTACTTC.

The rearrangement links TRBV11-2 to TRBJ2-7; 8 nucleotides agree with TRBD2. Per germline, CDR1 SGHAT and CDR2 FQNNGV. J was trimmed by 4 bases and V by 6 bases; bases with no gene match: 5. This CDR3 spans 13 amino acids. This CDR3 is CASRGGGFYEQYF. For the CDR3, the DNA is TGTGCCAGCAGGGGCGGGGGGTTTTACGAGCAGTACTTC.

This rearrangement joins TRBV4-3 to TRBJ1-4; 8 bases agree with TRBD1. Per germline, CDR1 LGHNA and CDR2 YSLEER. The CDR3 loop spans 17 amino acids. V trimming: 0 bases; J trimming: 8 bases; junction bases outside the gene matches: 11. This CDR3 reads CASSQDVRQGLGEKLFF. The CDR3 DNA reads as TGCGCCAGCAGCCAAGATGTGAGACAGGGGTTAGGAGAAAAACTGTTTTTT.

The CDR3 nucleotides are TGTGCCAGCAGCTTAACTAGCGGGAGCTCCTACGAGCAGTACTTC. Encoded protein: CASSLTSGSSYEQYF. The chain recombines TRBV5-4 with TRBJ2-7; TRBD2 matches 11 bases. The length of the CDR3 is 15 residues. The germline gives CDR1 SGHNT, CDR2 YYREEE (reference sequence). With 2 bases clipped from V and 0 bases from J, the junction kept 1 base outside the gene matches.

The chain employs TRBV6-2 or TRBV6-3 and TRBJ2-7; a weak D match, TRBD1 (5 bases). V dropped 2 bases and J dropped 3 bases, with 8 bases sitting between them. Germline-derived CDR1 and CDR2 are MNHEY and SVGEGT. The CDR3 has 13 residues. The CDR3 sequence is CASSYPQGYEQYF. The CDR3 DNA reads TGTGCCAGCAGTTACCCCCAGGGCTACGAGCAGTACTTC.

This clone was detected only a few times. The chain joins TRBV5-1 to TRBJ1-1; D gene unclear. With 2 bases removed from V and 2 bases from J, the gap between germline ends came to 19 bases. The CDR3 contains 17 residues. Germline lookup yields CDR1 SGHRS and CDR2 YFSETQ. The chain's CDR3 is CASSFAQMGRQNTEAFF. The CDR3, as DNA: TGCGCCAGCAGCTTTGCACAGATGGGCCGCCAAAACACTGAAGCTTTCTTT.